This T cell receptor (beta chain) comes out of a study of neurological immune-mediated disorders. This clonotype appeared many times. The V gene lost 1 base and the J gene lost 0 bases, with 8 bases spanning the gap. Looked up from germline, CDR1 is SGHTA and CDR2 is FQGNSA. The CDR3 has 15 amino acids. MiXCR, run by TCRdb on the 5' RACE reads, gives a single entry per CDR3 protein. Of 40,000 to 50,000 distinct CDR3 sequences detected, approximately 2.4% appear once; the ten largest clones hold approximately 12%. This TCR was sampled from a man aged 25 to 40 with multiple sclerosis. Sequenced sample: PBMCs. The chain has TRBV7-2 and TRBJ2-3; D gene unclear. As DNA, the CDR3 is TGTGCCAGCAGCTTAGGAATCGGCAGCACAGATACGCAGTATTTT. Translation gives CASSLGIGSTDTQYF.